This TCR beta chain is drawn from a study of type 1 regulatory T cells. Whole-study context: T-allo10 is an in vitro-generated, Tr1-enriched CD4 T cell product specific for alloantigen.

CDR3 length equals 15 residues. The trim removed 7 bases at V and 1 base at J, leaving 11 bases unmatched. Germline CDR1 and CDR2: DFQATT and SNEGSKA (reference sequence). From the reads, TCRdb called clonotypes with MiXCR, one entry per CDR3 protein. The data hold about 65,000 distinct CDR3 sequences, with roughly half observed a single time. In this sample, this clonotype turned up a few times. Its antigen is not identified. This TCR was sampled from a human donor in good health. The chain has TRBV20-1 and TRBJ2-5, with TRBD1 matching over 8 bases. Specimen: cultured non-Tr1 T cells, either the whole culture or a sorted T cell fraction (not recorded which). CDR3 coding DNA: TGCAGTGGAACAGGGGGTAACCTCCTCCAAGAGACCCAGTACTTC. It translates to CSGTGGNLLQETQYF.